This T cell receptor beta chain was obtained from a study of cytomegalovirus exposure and HLA in healthy donors. The germline V gene encodes CDR1 MGHDK and CDR2 SYGVNS. V lost 4 bases and J lost 9; bases outside the gene matches: 12. The CDR3 sequence is 14 residues long. Use of 60 Vbeta and 13 Jbeta primers characterized the PCR. Sequencing used immunoSEQ multiplex PCR; TCRdb keeps in-frame clones, though not all of them. The table lists roughly 180,000 clones, around four fifths of them singletons. The chain couples TRBV25-1 to TRBJ2-7, with 7 bases fitting TRBD1. The sequenced sample consisted of PBMCs. This sequence was found in a man aged 25-45 years in good health and CMV-seronegative. CDR3 DNA: TGTGCCAGCAGTGCGACAGGGCAAACCCCGGGGCAGTACTTC. It is translated as CASSATGQTPGQYF.